One sample yielded the 5 T cell receptor beta chains listed below, sequenced in a study of shared clonotypes between healthy human individuals. This table comes from immunoSEQ multiplex PCR, and its TCRdb copy is limited to in-frame clones, with some not included. The sample lists under 550,000 clones, less than 96% seen once, with approximately 0.06% in the top ten. The sequenced sample was naive CD4+ T cells sorted from blood. Subset meaning: CD45RA+ positively selected. The receptor source for this set is a woman in her thirties in good health.

This rearrangement joins TRBV9 to TRBJ2-3; D is ambiguous. CDR3 size: 15 residues. Germline lookup yields CDR1 SGDLS and CDR2 YYNGEE. V lost 0 bases and J lost 0, with 8 bases in between. Written as DNA, the CDR3 is TGTGCCAGCAGCGTAGTAGGGCGGAGCACAGATACGCAGTATTTT. This encodes CASSVVGRSTDTQYF.

V gene TRBV4-2 combines with J gene TRBJ1-6; perhaps TRBD1 as D (6 bases). The germline V and J ends were trimmed by 0 bases and 5 bases, with 14 bases remaining between them. The CDR3 runs to 17 residues. Germline V gene sequence: CDR1 LGHNA, CDR2 YNFKEQ. CDR3: CASSQDRGLSDNSPLHF. The CDR3 coding sequence is TGTGCCAGCAGCCAAGATAGGGGGTTATCCGATAATTCACCCCTCCACTTT.

The chain links TRBV7-9 to TRBJ1-1; tentatively, D is TRBD1 (5 bases). The V end lost 5 bases, the J end lost 7 bases, and 8 bases lay between the germline ends. CDR1 and CDR2 (germline): SEHNR, FQNEAQ (reference sequence). The CDR3 loop spans 11 amino acids. CDR3 nucleotides: TGTGCCAGCAGCCCCGACAGTGAAGCTTTCTTT. This translates into CASSPDSEAFF.

The chain joins TRBV27 to TRBJ2-2; 13 nucleotides match TRBD2. The V and J ends lost 4 bases and 4 bases, in that order; junction bases with no gene match: 9. Germline CDR1 and CDR2: MNHEY and SMNVEV (reference sequence). CDR3 length: 18 amino acids. This CDR3 reads CASSSPTSGRSSTGELFF. The CDR3 nucleotides are TGTGCCAGCAGTTCACCGACTAGCGGGAGGAGCTCCACCGGGGAGCTGTTTTTT.

The chain combines TRBV28 with TRBJ1-5; D is perhaps TRBD1 (5 bases). CDR3 length equals 17 residues. The germline gives CDR1 MDHEN, CDR2 SYDVKM. With 8 bases removed from V and 0 bases from J, the gap between germline ends came to 20 bases. CDR3 loop: CASGRDAAPISNQPQHF. CDR3 nucleotides: TGTGCCAGCGGCCGGGACGCAGCCCCGATTAGCAATCAGCCCCAGCATTTT.